This T cell receptor (beta chain) was identified in a study of regulatory T cells in long-lasting Graves disease. Overall study context: The term persistent Graves' disease signified upward of 5 years on antithyroid drugs with positive TSH receptor antibodies.

Arm-PCR of CDR3 regions and iRepertoire HTBI primers were used to build TCR beta libraries. TCRdb redid the calling of the multiplex PCR reads with MiXCR, one entry per CDR3 protein. Among over 250,000 distinct CDR3 sequences listed, 22% were seen once. Germline CDR1 and CDR2: LNHDA and SQIVND (reference sequence). The CDR3 runs to 13 residues. V lost 6 bases, J lost 3 bases, and 11 bases lay in between. The sample's time point: persistent/refractory GD, antithyroid drugs over 5 years with positive TRAb. The TCR library was prepared using RNA isolated from PBMCs. Staff took around 9.7 milliliters of peripheral blood and put it into EDTA tubes. Overall study results and limits: Persistent disease was associated with favored TRBV28 usage and with favored use of TRBJ1-2 and TRBJ2-5. Small numbers of samples may have cut accuracy.

A word on this clonotype: What it binds is unknown.

The rearrangement uses TRBV19 and TRBJ1-1, with a weak D call TRBD1 (5 bases). The material sequenced was peripheral blood mononuclear cells (PBMCs), taken when the disease was refractory, from a patient treated with antithyroid drugs. This receptor was taken from a female donor with Graves disease. CDR3 sequence: CASRTRVDTEAFF. CDR3 sequence (DNA): TGTGCCAGTAGAACCAGGGTGGACACTGAAGCTTTCTTT.